This TCR beta chain was identified during a study of identical twins. Whole-study findings and limits: Surplus twin overlap in beta out-of-frame sequences was less pronounced.

TCRdb recomputed calls from the 5' RACE reads with MiXCR, one row per CDR3 protein. The data show 570,000 or so distinct CDR3 sequences, just under 10% seen once. Healthy Caucasian donors formed the entire cohort. The CDR3 consists of 11 residues. V shed 2 bases and J shed 8 bases, with 6 bases lying between them. CDR1 and CDR2 from the germline V gene are MNHNY and SVGAGI (reference sequence). In regard to this clonotype: The antigen is unknown.

The same specimen was also included in a second study, on yellow fever vaccine responses in identical twins.

The receptor's source is a woman aged 18-29 years in good health. The rearrangement links TRBV6-6 to TRBJ1-2; D is unclear. Material: PBMCs. The CDR3 nucleotides are TGTGCCAGCAGTTACGAACACGGCTACACCTTC. This codes for CASSYEHGYTF.